The source of this TCR beta chain is a study of lymphopenia after photon versus proton radiotherapy. The method was immunoSEQ multiplex PCR; TCRdb's version includes in-frame clones alone and lacks a portion of them. This table has some 45,000 clones, roughly four fifths appearing once. CDR1 and CDR2 from the germline V gene are SGHRS and YFSETQ. The CDR3 covers 15 residues. V lost 0 bases and J 10 bases, leaving 14 bases between the germline ends. The source is a woman aged 70-85 years with pancreatic cancer. Sequencing used peripheral blood, obtained from a patient treated with proton-based radiotherapy. The J gene is TRBJ1-6, the V gene TRBV5-1; TRBD1 is a possible D gene (5 bases). Here the CDR3 DNA reads TGCGCCAGCAGCTTGGTCACATCGGGGGAATCACCCCTCCACTTT. This codes for CASSLVTSGESPLHF.